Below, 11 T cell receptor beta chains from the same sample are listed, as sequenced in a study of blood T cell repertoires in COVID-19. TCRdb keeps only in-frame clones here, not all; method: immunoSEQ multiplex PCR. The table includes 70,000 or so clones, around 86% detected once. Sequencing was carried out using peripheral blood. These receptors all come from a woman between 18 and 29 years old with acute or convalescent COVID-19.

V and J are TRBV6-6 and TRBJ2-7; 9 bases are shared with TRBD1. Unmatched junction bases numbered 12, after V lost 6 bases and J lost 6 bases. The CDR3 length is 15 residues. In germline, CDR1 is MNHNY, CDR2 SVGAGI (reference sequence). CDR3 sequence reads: CASRAKTGGTGEQYF. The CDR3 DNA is TGTGCCAGCAGAGCTAAGACAGGGGGGACGGGCGAGCAGTACTTC.

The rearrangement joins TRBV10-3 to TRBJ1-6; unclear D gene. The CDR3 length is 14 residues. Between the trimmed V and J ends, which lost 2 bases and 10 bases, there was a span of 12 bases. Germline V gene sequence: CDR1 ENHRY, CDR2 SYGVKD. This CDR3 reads CAISEDSTTSPLHF. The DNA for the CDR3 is TGTGCCATCAGTGAGGACTCTACCACATCACCCCTCCACTTT.

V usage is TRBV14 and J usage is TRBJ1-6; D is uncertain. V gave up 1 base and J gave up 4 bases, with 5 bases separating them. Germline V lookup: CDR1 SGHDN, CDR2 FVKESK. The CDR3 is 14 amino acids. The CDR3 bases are TGTGCCAGCAGCCAAGGCCGGTATAATTCACCCCTCCACTTT. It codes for CASSQGRYNSPLHF.

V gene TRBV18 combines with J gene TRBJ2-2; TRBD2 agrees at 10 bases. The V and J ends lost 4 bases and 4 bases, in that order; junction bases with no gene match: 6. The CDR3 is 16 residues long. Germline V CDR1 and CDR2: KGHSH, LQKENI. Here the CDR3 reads CASSQGLADVTGELFF. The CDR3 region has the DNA TGTGCCAGCTCACAAGGACTAGCGGATGTCACCGGGGAGCTGTTTTTT.

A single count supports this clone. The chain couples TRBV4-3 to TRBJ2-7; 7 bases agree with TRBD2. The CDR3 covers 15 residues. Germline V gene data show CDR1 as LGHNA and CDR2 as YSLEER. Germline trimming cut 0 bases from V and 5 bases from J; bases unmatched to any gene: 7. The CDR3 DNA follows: TGCGCCAGCAGCCAAGAGGTGGGAGGGTTTGACGAGCAGTACTTC. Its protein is CASSQEVGGFDEQYF.

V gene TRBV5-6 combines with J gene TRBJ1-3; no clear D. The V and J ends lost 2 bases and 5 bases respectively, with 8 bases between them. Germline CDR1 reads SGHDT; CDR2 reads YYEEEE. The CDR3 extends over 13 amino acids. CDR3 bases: TGTGCCAGCAGCTTAGCATTCCGAAACACCATATATTTT. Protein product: CASSLAFRNTIYF.

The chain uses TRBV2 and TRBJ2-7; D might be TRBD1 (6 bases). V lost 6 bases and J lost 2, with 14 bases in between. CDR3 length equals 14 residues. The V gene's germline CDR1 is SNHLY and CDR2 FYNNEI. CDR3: CASRLGGPAYEQYF. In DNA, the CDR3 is TGTGCCAGCAGATTAGGGGGTCCAGCCTACGAGCAGTACTTC.

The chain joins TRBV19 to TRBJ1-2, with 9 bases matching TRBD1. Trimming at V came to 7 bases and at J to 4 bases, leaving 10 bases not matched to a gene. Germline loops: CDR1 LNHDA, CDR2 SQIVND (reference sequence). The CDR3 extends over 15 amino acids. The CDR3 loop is CASNPGQGIGYGYTF. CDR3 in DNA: TGTGCCAGTAATCCGGGACAGGGTATCGGCTATGGCTACACCTTC.

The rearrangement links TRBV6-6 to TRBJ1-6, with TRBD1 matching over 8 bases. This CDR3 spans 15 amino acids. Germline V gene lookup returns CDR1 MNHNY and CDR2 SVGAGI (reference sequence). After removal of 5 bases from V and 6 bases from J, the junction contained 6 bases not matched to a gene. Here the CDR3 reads CASSNGQGLNSPLHF. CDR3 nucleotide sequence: TGTGCCAGCAGTAACGGACAGGGCCTTAATTCACCCCTCCACTTT.

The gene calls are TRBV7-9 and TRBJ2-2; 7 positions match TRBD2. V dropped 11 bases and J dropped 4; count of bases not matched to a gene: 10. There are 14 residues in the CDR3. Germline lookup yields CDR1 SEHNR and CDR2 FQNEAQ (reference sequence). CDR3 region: CALSSLAATGELFF. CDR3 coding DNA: TGTGCCCTTTCGTCCCTAGCGGCCACCGGGGAGCTGTTTTTT.

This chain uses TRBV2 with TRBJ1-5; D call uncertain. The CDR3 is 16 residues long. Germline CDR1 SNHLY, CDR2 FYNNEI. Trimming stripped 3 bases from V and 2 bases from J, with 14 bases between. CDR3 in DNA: TGTGCCAGCAGTGATATTGACTTCGGGGGCAATCAGCCCCAGCATTTT. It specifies CASSDIDFGGNQPQHF.